This T cell receptor (beta chain) was observed in a study of cytomegalovirus exposure and HLA in healthy donors. For the study at large: Unique TCRs from HLA-typed donors, 75 million to 100 million of them, were held in an early data release.

Primers included in the PCR were 60 Vbeta and 13 Jbeta primers. The data were produced by immunoSEQ multiplex PCR, yet TCRdb's version contains in-frame clones alone and is incomplete. This table has about 140,000 clones, around 83% appearing once. General study results and limits: Most TCR beta V segments were productive about 90% or about 30% of the time in an earlier analysis. Reports showed the classifier diagnosing cytomegalovirus status with high specificity and sensitivity. TCR beta sequences reportedly predicted most subjects' HLA-A and HLA-B alleles accurately.

Trimming removed 0 bases from V and 4 bases from J; junction bases left unmatched: 8. This CDR3 comprises 17 residues. Germline V lookup: CDR1 SGHRS, CDR2 YFSETQ. Note on this clone: The antigen is unknown.

The V and J genes are TRBV5-1 and TRBJ1-2; 11 positions agree with TRBD1. The sequence derives from a man aged 35 to 55 in good health and CMV-seropositive. The sequenced sample consisted of PBMCs. CDR3 bases: TGCGCCAGCAGCTTGGGGACAGGGGGCCAGATGGCCTATGGCTACACCTTC. This gives the protein CASSLGTGGQMAYGYTF.